This T cell receptor (beta chain) was captured in a study of blood T cell repertoires in COVID-19. Study context: Samples of COVID-19 (acute and convalescent) were obtained from the United States, Italy and Spain. PBMCs, B-cell-depleted T cells, or T cells provided the cDNA or gDNA that made up the material.

Using immunoSEQ multiplex PCR, the repertoire was profiled, and TCRdb retains in-frame clones only, with some absent. The sample includes around 180,000 clones, roughly 86% seen only once; the top ten take more than 7.5%. Individuals drawn from approximately 26 US areas were roughly 18 to 100 years old. Two negative PCRs, clearance, or symptom resolution characterized the recovered Cohort 3 donors. Germline trimming cut 11 bases from V and 5 bases from J; bases unmatched to any gene: 16. This CDR3 has 16 amino acids. Germline V gene data show CDR1 as WNHNN and CDR2 as SYGVQD (reference sequence). This chain uses TRBV10-1 with TRBJ2-7; TRBD1 aligns across 12 bases. The sample comprised PBMCs or T cells enriched from blood (not recorded which). This TCR derives from a woman younger than 45 who had recovered from COVID-19. DNA for the CDR3: TGCGCCGGAAAAGGGACAGGGGGCAATTTTGGTGACGAGCAGTACTTC. Protein sequence: CAGKGTGGNFGDEQYF.